This TCR beta chain was recovered during a study of blood T cell repertoires in COVID-19. Study details: The United States, Italy and Spain provided the acute and convalescent COVID-19 samples. PBMCs, B-cell-depleted T cells, or T cells were the source of the cDNA or gDNA that made up the material.

Per the original data handling: How many nucleated cells were present was estimated from reference gene primer amplification. Repertoires were generated with immunoSEQ multiplex PCR, while TCRdb's copy carries only in-frame clones and drops some. The DNA was the basis for D and trimming; V, J and clone size are from that table. The sample consists of approximately 11,000 clones, around four fifths of them appearing once. The CDR3 runs to 14 residues. The V gene end was trimmed by 3 bases and the J gene end by 5 bases; junction bases not matched to a gene: 5. In germline, CDR1 is SGHAT, CDR2 FQNNGV. The chain is built from TRBV11-2 and TRBJ2-5; 8 bases align to TRBD1. The clonotype comes from a human donor in a cohort sampled during active COVID-19. The sample consisted of peripheral blood. Here the CDR3 DNA reads TGTGCCAGCAGCTTGTCAGGGGGCGGTGAGACCCAGTACTTC. Translated, it gives CASSLSGGGETQYF.